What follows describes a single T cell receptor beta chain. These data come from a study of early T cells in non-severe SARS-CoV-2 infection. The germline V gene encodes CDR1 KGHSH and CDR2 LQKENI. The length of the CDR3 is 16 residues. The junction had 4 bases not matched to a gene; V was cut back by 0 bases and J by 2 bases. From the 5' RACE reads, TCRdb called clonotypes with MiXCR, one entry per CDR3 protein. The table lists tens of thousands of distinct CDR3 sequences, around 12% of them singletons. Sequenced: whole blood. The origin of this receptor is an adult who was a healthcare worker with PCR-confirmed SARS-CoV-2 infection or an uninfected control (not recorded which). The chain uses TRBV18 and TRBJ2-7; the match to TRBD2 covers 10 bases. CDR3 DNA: TGTGCCAGCTCACCACCGTCTAGCGGGGGAACCTACGAGCAGTACTTC. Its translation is CASSPPSSGGTYEQYF.